Given below is one T cell receptor (beta chain) in context. Its specificity is unknown. One end of the junction is discordant with germline, which a read error may explain. Co-extraction of RNA and DNA was performed on 20-30 mg of unsorted bulk tissue. Whichever tumor sample was examined, it had over 75% viable tumor cells. Researchers generated TCR beta cDNA from about 0.5 ug of total RNA, relying on a constant-region primer. Amplification in three nested multiplex PCR rounds with slightly modified ARM-PCR gave rise to TCR beta libraries. For around 9 cycles apiece, the opening two PCR rounds ran with TRBV1-TRBV30 forward primers and a C-beta reverse primer. A single record per CDR3 protein comes from TCRdb applying MiXCR to the multiplex PCR reads. Of 47,000 or so distinct CDR3 sequences listed, about 80% are singletons. This specimen belongs to a study of tumor-infiltrating lymphocytes in primary liver carcinoma. Study-level information: Patients comprised men and women whose ages fell between 30 and 69 years. Study outcomes and limitations: Pairs comparing tumor with adjacent tissue or blood overlapped less than pairs drawn from tumor regions. Relative to blood, tumors carried a significantly larger fraction of the repertoire in their top 250 clones (p = 0.039).

The CDR3 is 15 amino acids. Per germline, CDR1 SGHAT and CDR2 FQDESV (reference sequence). Sequencing input: liver tumor tissue from sampling region 3. Subset described: tumor region T3, left-lateral pole. The chain is built from TRBV11-1 and TRBJ2-7, with no clear D. The sequence was collected from a man aged 40-50 years with primary liver carcinoma and hepatitis B virus infection. CDR3 sequence: CASTLEATVSYEQYF. For the CDR3, the DNA is TGTGCCAGCACCTTAGAGGCAACCGTGTCCTACGAGCAGTATTTC.